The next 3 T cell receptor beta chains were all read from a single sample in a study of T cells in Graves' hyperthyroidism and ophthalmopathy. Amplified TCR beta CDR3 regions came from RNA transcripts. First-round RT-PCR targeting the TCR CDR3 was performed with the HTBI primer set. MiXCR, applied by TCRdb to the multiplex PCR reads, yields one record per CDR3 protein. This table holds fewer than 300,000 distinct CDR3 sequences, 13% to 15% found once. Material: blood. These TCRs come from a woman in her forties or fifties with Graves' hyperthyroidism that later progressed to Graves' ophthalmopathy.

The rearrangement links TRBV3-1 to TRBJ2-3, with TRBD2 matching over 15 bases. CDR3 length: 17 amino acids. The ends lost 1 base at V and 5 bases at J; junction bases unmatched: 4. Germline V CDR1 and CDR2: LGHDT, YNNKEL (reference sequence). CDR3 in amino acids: CASSQVGLAGGGDTQYF. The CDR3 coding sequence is TGTGCCAGCAGCCAAGTGGGACTAGCGGGAGGAGGAGATACGCAGTATTTT.

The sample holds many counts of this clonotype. CDR3 bases: TGTGCCAGCAGTTCAACGACACCTACGGGGCCCCAGCATTTT. Translating gives CASSSTTPTGPQHF. V is TRBV12-3 or TRBV12-4 and J is TRBJ1-5; D not certain. Trimming left V 4 bases short and J 9 bases short, with 16 bases between. The length of the CDR3 is 14 residues.

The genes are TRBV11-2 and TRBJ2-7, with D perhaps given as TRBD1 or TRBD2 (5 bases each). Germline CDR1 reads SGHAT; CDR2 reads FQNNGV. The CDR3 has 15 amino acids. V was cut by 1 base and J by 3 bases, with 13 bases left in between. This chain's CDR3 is CASSLVPGPSYEQYF. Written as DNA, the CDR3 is TGTGCCAGCAGCTTAGTTCCGGGACCCAGCTACGAGCAGTACTTC. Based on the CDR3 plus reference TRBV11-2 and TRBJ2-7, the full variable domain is EAGVAQSPRYKIIEKRQSVAFWCNPISGHATLYWYQQILGQGPKLLIQFQNNGVVDDSQLPKDRFSAERLKGVDSTLKIQPAKLEDSAVYLCASSLVPGPSYEQYFGPGTRLTVT.